These 27 T cell receptor beta chains originate from one sample sequenced in a study of OX40 agonist ivuxolimab in advanced cancers. Clones were read by immunoSEQ multiplex PCR, and TCRdb kept only the in-frame ones, dropping some. The sample holds tens of thousands of clones, around 80% seen once. The source material was CD4+ or CD8+ T cells sorted from blood, sampled in a trial of the OX40 agonist ivuxolimab. All receptors derive from an adult with an advanced solid tumor such as melanoma, head and neck, liver or kidney cancer.

V usage is TRBV19 and J usage is TRBJ1-4; D is undetermined. The CDR3 contains 13 residues. Germline V gene sequence: CDR1 LNHDA, CDR2 SQIVND (reference sequence). V lost 11 bases to trimming and J lost 3 bases, with 13 bases between them. In DNA, the CDR3 is TGTGCCTCTCAGAGGAGGGCTAATGAAAAACTGTTTTTT. It translates to CASQRRANEKLFF.

This chain joins TRBV5-1 and TRBJ1-1, with D perhaps matching TRBD1 (5 bases). The V gene's germline CDR1 is SGHRS and CDR2 YFSETQ. This CDR3 has 14 residues. V was trimmed by 2 bases and J by 0 bases, leaving 8 bases between them. CDR3 bases: TGCGCCAGCAGCTTTCTGGGGCTGAACACTGAAGCTTTCTTT. Amino acid sequence: CASSFLGLNTEAFF.

The chain links TRBV9 to TRBJ2-5; D call uncertain. This CDR3 comprises 13 residues. The germline V and J ends were trimmed by 2 bases and 0 bases, with 5 bases remaining between them. Per the germline V gene, CDR1 is SGDLS and CDR2 is YYNGEE. The CDR3, as DNA: TGTGCCAGCAGCGTGGGCGACCAAGAGACCCAGTACTTC. Protein sequence: CASSVGDQETQYF.

The CDR3, as DNA: TGTGCCAGCAGTTACGGACGGTTGGATGAGCAGTTCTTC. Amino acid sequence: CASSYGRLDEQFF. This chain links TRBV27 with TRBJ2-1; the D is unclear. The CDR3 is made up of 13 amino acids. Germline V gives CDR1 MNHEY, CDR2 SMNVEV (reference sequence). The ends were cut back, 4 bases at V and 8 bases at J, with 12 bases in the middle.

This clone was seen repeatedly, ten times or more. The chain links TRBV27 to TRBJ1-6; possible D gene TRBD1, 6 bases. CDR1 and CDR2 (germline): MNHEY, SMNVEV (reference sequence). Trimming took 8 bases from V and 7 from J, leaving 24 bases between them. The CDR3 contains 17 residues. This CDR3 reads CASRTLQATGQNSPLHF. CDR3 DNA: TGTGCCAGCCGGACATTACAGGCGACGGGACAAAATTCACCCCTCCACTTT.

The chain's CDR3 is CASRPGQGSSEAFF. The CDR3 DNA reads TGTGCCAGCAGACCTGGACAGGGTTCGTCTGAAGCTTTCTTT. V usage is TRBV6-6 and J usage is TRBJ1-1; TRBD1 agrees at 8 bases. V was clipped by 6 bases and J by 6 bases; unmatched bases: 9. Germline loops: CDR1 MNHNY, CDR2 SVGAGI (reference sequence). The length of the CDR3 is 14 residues.

This clone occurred a few times. CDR3 protein: CASSVGQLGEAFF. CDR3 DNA sequence: TGTGCCAGCAGCGTAGGACAGCTTGGCGAAGCTTTCTTT. V usage is TRBV9 and J usage is TRBJ1-1, with D tentatively TRBD1 (5 bases). Trimming cost V 0 bases and J 8 bases, with 11 bases left between them. This CDR3 spans 13 amino acids. Germline V gene sequence: CDR1 SGDLS, CDR2 YYNGEE.

The chain has TRBV5-1 and TRBJ2-2; TRBD2 agrees at 7 bases. Trimming removed 0 bases from V and 0 bases from J; junction bases left unmatched: 5. The CDR3 runs to 17 residues. CDR1 and CDR2 from the germline V gene are SGHRS and YFSETQ. CDR3 residues: CASSLERDYTNTGELFF. DNA of the CDR3: TGCGCCAGCAGCTTGGAGCGGGACTATACGAACACCGGGGAGCTGTTTTTT.

About this clone: One end of the junction varies from germline; a read error may be responsible. This chain links TRBV7-7 with TRBJ2-2; D may be TRBD1 or TRBD2 (6 bases each). The CDR3 covers 16 residues. Germline CDR1 reads SSHAT; CDR2 reads FNYEAQ (reference sequence). The CDR3 reads CASSTGGTGLSGELFF. In DNA form, the CDR3 reads TGTGCTAGCAGCACCGGGGGAACAGGGCTCAGCGGGGAGCTGTTTTTT. The variable domain in full, with the rest retrieved from reference TRBV7-7 and TRBJ2-2, is GAGVSQSPRYKVTKRGQDVTLRCDPISSHATLYWYQQALGQGPEFLTYFNYEAQPDKSGLPSDRFSAERPEGSISTLTIQRTEQRDSAMYRCASSTGGTGLSGELFFGEGSRLTVL.

The chain is built from TRBV7-9 and TRBJ1-1; D remains unclear. With 1 base removed from V and 3 bases from J, the gap between germline ends came to 9 bases. This CDR3 has 14 residues. The germline V gene encodes CDR1 SEHNR and CDR2 FQNEAQ (reference sequence). This CDR3 reads CASSLVPGDTEAFF. DNA of the CDR3: TGTGCCAGCAGCTTAGTGCCGGGTGACACTGAAGCTTTCTTT.

Regarding this clone: The sample has other DNA sequences that encode this CDR3 too. V usage is TRBV10-2 and J usage is TRBJ1-2, with a tentative D call TRBD1 (6 bases). V was clipped by 2 bases and J by 8 bases, with 9 bases between them. The CDR3 contains 12 residues. In germline, CDR1 is WSHSY, CDR2 SAAADI. The CDR3 here is CASSEPQGGYTF. The CDR3 DNA is TGCGCCAGCAGTGAGCCCCAGGGGGGCTACACCTTC.

This chain links TRBV29-1 with TRBJ2-1, with a tentative D call TRBD1 (6 bases). CDR1 is SQVTM and CDR2 is ANQGSEA in the germline V gene. V lost 3 bases, J lost 2 bases, and 20 bases lay in between. The CDR3 length is 17 residues. The CDR3 sequence is CSVDTQRGTGPYNEQFF. The CDR3 bases are TGCAGCGTTGACACACAGCGAGGAACAGGGCCCTACAATGAGCAGTTCTTC.

The rearrangement joins TRBV5-6 to TRBJ2-7; the match to TRBD2 covers 7 bases. The CDR3 has 14 residues. V lost 4 bases, J lost 7 bases, and 11 bases stayed unmatched. Germline V gene sequence: CDR1 SGHDT, CDR2 YYEEEE. DNA for the CDR3: TGTGCCAGCAGCACCCTGGGGGGGATATTGGAGCAGTACTTC. Amino acid sequence: CASSTLGGILEQYF.

This clone has just a few counts. The chain uses TRBV7-6 and TRBJ1-4; unclear D gene. The CDR3 contains 17 residues. The V and J ends lost 0 bases and 0 bases respectively, with 11 bases between them. In germline, CDR1 is SGHVS, CDR2 FNYEAQ. CDR3 loop: CASSLAIDPATNEKLFF. DNA for the CDR3: TGTGCCAGCAGCTTAGCAATTGATCCAGCAACTAATGAAAAACTGTTTTTT.

This clone has just a few counts. One end of the junction is discordant with germline, which a read error may explain. The rearrangement uses TRBV10-1 and TRBJ1-5; no clear D gene. Looked up from germline, CDR1 is WNHNN and CDR2 is SYGVQD (reference sequence). CDR3 size: 15 residues. Here the CDR3 DNA reads TGCGCCAGCATTGAGGTAGGGCTAAGTAATCAGCCCCAGCATTTT. This sequence encodes CASIEVGLSNQPQHF.

V is TRBV11-2 and J is TRBJ2-7; 7 nucleotides align to TRBD1. The V gene's germline CDR1 is SGHAT and CDR2 FQNNGV. V gave up 4 bases and J gave up 4 bases; unmatched junction bases: 4. This CDR3 contains 13 residues. The CDR3 region has the DNA TGTGCCAGCAGCTCCGGGACAGCATACGAGCAGTACTTC. Amino acids: CASSSGTAYEQYF.

V and J are TRBV19 and TRBJ2-7, with TRBD2 identical over 10 bases. Germline lookup yields CDR1 LNHDA and CDR2 SQIVND (reference sequence). The CDR3 length is 14 residues. Unmatched junction bases numbered 1, after V lost 3 bases and J lost 2 bases. CDR3 protein: CASSILAGAYEQYF. Here the CDR3 DNA reads TGTGCCAGTAGTATTCTAGCGGGGGCCTACGAGCAGTACTTC.

V is TRBV30 and J is TRBJ1-1, with D unresolved. CDR1 is GTSNPN, CDR2 SVGIG, per germline (reference sequence). V dropped 2 bases and J dropped 4 bases, with 8 bases sitting between them. This CDR3 has 12 residues. CDR3 coding DNA: TGTGCCTGGAGTTCTCCGGGCACTGAAGCTTTCTTT. Its protein product is CAWSSPGTEAFF.

The CDR3 region is CASSEGQGTSNQPQHF. CDR3 coding DNA: TGTGCCAGCAGCGAGGGACAAGGGACTAGCAATCAGCCCCAGCATTTT. The V call is TRBV5-8, the J call TRBJ1-5, with D maybe TRBD1 (6 bases). CDR3 size: 16 residues. V lost 4 bases and J lost 0, with 14 bases in between. Germline V gene data show CDR1 as SGHTS and CDR2 as YDEGEE. Full variable domain (outside the CDR3, taken from reference TRBV5-8 and TRBJ1-5): EAGVTQSPTHLIKTRGQQATLRCSPISGHTSVYWYQQALGLGLQFLLWYDEGEERNRGNFPPRFSGRQFPNYSSELNVNALELEDSALYLCASSEGQGTSNQPQHFGDGTRLSIL.

The chain joins TRBV11-1 to TRBJ1-2, with a tentative D call TRBD1 (6 bases). CDR1 is SGHAT and CDR2 is FQDESV in the germline V gene (reference sequence). This CDR3 has 15 amino acids. The ends were cut back, 1 base at V and 4 bases at J, with 13 bases in the middle. The CDR3 DNA reads as TGTGCCAGCAGCTTAGAGCGGGGGCCGGGCTATGGCTACACCTTC. Protein: CASSLERGPGYGYTF.

In this sample, this clone turned up once. CDR3 sequence: CASRGVLSGSGYNEQFF. The DNA of the CDR3 is TGTGCCAGCAGGGGAGTCCTTAGCGGGAGTGGTTACAATGAGCAGTTCTTC. J is TRBJ2-1 and V is TRBV27; TRBD2 agrees at 9 bases. CDR1 and CDR2 (germline): MNHEY, SMNVEV (reference sequence). This CDR3 region has 17 residues. After removal of 6 bases from V and 4 bases from J, the junction contained 13 bases not matched to a gene.

Remarks on this clone: The junction differs from germline at one of its ends, possibly a read error. Here the CDR3 reads CASSLSSLGNEKLFF. DNA of the CDR3: TGTGCCAGCAGCTTATCTTCGTTAGGCAATGAAAAACTGTTTTTT. The V call is TRBV28, the J call TRBJ1-4; unclear D gene. Germline loops: CDR1 MDHEN, CDR2 SYDVKM. The CDR3 totals 15 residues.

The chain employs TRBV7-3 and TRBJ2-3, with D possibly TRBD2 on 6 matching bases. Looked up from germline, CDR1 is SGHTA and CDR2 is FQGTGA. Trimming pared 5 bases from V and 5 bases from J, leaving 11 bases between. This CDR3 is built from 13 residues. The CDR3 protein is CASSPPGVDTQYF. The CDR3 DNA sequence: TGTGCCAGCAGCCCCCCGGGGGTAGATACGCAGTATTTT.

The chain links TRBV28 to TRBJ1-1; possible D gene TRBD1, 6 bases. V lost 8 bases, J lost 5 bases, and 18 bases lay in between. Germline values: CDR1 MDHEN, CDR2 SYDVKM. CDR3 length: 14 amino acids. The CDR3 coding sequence is TGTGCCAGCGGAGAAAGGGGGTCGCGGACTGAAGCTTTCTTT. This codes for CASGERGSRTEAFF. The full variable domain, completed using reference TRBV28 and TRBJ1-1, is DVKVTQSSRYLVKRTGEKVFLECVQDMDHENMFWYRQDPGLGLRLIYFSYDVKMKEKGDIPEGYSVSREKKERFSLILESASTNQTSMYLCASGERGSRTEAFFGQGTRLTVV.

The chain carries TRBV6-6 and TRBJ2-7; the match to TRBD2 covers 8 bases. This CDR3 contains 15 residues. Germline values: CDR1 MNHNY, CDR2 SVGAGI (reference sequence). With 0 bases clipped from V and 2 bases from J, the junction kept 3 bases outside the gene matches. The chain's CDR3 is CASSYSGRGAYEQYF. Written as DNA, the CDR3 is TGTGCCAGCAGTTACTCAGGGCGGGGGGCCTACGAGCAGTACTTC.

This clone is a singleton in its sample. This chain links TRBV27 with TRBJ2-3, with 12 positions matching TRBD2. The CDR3 spans 15 residues. The V gene's germline CDR1 is MNHEY and CDR2 SMNVEV (reference sequence). V lost 6 bases, J lost 6 bases, and 7 bases stayed unmatched. CDR3 DNA: TGTGCCAGCAGATGGACTAGCGGGGCCTTTGATACGCAGTATTTT. This codes for CASRWTSGAFDTQYF.

V and J are TRBV9 and TRBJ2-7, with D perhaps TRBD2 (7 bases). V was pared by 4 bases and J by 6 bases, with 14 bases between. CDR1 SGDLS and CDR2 YYNGEE come from the germline V gene. The CDR3 totals 13 residues. CDR3 sequence reads: CASSLGGGTEQYF. The CDR3 nucleotides read TGTGCCAGCAGCCTAGGGGGGGGGACCGAGCAGTACTTC.